This paragraph reports one T cell receptor beta chain. The data originate from a study of blood T cell repertoires in COVID-19. Study-wide background: The United States, Italy and Spain provided the acute and convalescent COVID-19 samples. PBMCs, B-cell-depleted T cells, or T cells were the source of the cDNA or gDNA that made up the material.

V dropped 2 bases and J dropped 2 bases, with 9 bases sitting between them. The CDR3 has 14 amino acids. The germline gives CDR1 SGHTA, CDR2 FQGNSA. In the original workflow: From reference gene primer amplification, estimates of nucleated cell counts were derived. Profiling relied on immunoSEQ multiplex PCR, and the TCRdb table lists in-frame clones only, not all of them. That table gives V, J and clone size, and the DNA gave D and trimming. This table has approximately 150,000 clones, around 90% appearing once. Sequenced input: peripheral blood. The chain employs TRBV7-2 and TRBJ1-1; D may be TRBD1 (6 bases). This sequence was found in a woman aged 45-59 years with acute or convalescent COVID-19. The CDR3 sequence: CASSLTRGNTEAFF. CDR3 in DNA: TGTGCCAGCAGCTTAACCAGGGGAAACACTGAAGCTTTCTTT.